The 21 T cell receptor beta chains reported below all come from one sample, sequenced in a study of T cell responses to AZD1222 COVID-19 vaccine (dated by TCRdb to about 2021). The library was generated by the immunoSEQ multiplex PCR assay. TCRdb carries this immuneACCESS record with in-frame sequences only. Its versions omit some clonotypes, under half of them owing to an unresolved V gene in the studies checked, with the rest unexplained. The sample table records roughly 130,000 clones; about 93% of these occur just once. The biggest ten clones account for approximately 7% of the sample. The time point label, read with the paper, signifies: baseline before first vaccination. This material consisted of peripheral blood, taken on day 0 of AZD1222 vaccination. Receptors were obtained from an adult in good health.

As DNA, the CDR3 is TGTGCCAGCTCACTGGCCACTCCTGAACCGGCCCGGGGCTACACCTTC. Translation: CASSLATPEPARGYTF. V and J are TRBV18 and TRBJ1-2; D remains ambiguous. The V and J ends lost 4 bases and 8 bases respectively, with 23 bases between them. There are 16 residues in the CDR3. Germline V gene sequence: CDR1 KGHSH, CDR2 LQKENI.

The V and J genes are TRBV19 and TRBJ2-3; TRBD2 aligns across 12 bases. The CDR3 length is 18 residues. Germline V lookup: CDR1 LNHDA, CDR2 SQIVND (reference sequence). With V trimmed by 1 base and J by 2 bases, 7 bases remained unmatched. In DNA form, the CDR3 reads TGTGCCAGTAGTATAGCGAAGACTAGCGGGAGATCCACAGATACGCAGTATTTT. As protein: CASSIAKTSGRSTDTQYF.

J is TRBJ1-1 and V is TRBV10-3; D is undetermined. Germline V gene sequence: CDR1 ENHRY, CDR2 SYGVKD. V was clipped by 2 bases and J by 0 bases, with 10 bases between them. The CDR3 totals 15 residues. CDR3 nucleotide sequence: TGTGCCATCAGTGAGACCCGAGACATGAACACTGAAGCTTTCTTT. It codes for CAISETRDMNTEAFF.

The chain uses TRBV6-5 and TRBJ2-4, with D tentatively TRBD2 (6 bases). This CDR3 contains 15 residues. V gave up 2 bases and J gave up 8 bases, with 16 bases separating them. CDR1 MNHEY and CDR2 SVGAGI come from the germline V gene. CDR3 DNA: TGTGCCAGCAGTTACGATTGGCGGGGATGGGACATTCAGTACTTC. This gives the protein CASSYDWRGWDIQYF.

The gene calls are TRBV5-1 and TRBJ2-1; TRBD2 aligns across 12 bases. Looked up from germline, CDR1 is SGHRS and CDR2 is YFSETQ. This CDR3 is built from 17 residues. The trim removed 4 bases at V and 7 bases at J, leaving 12 bases unmatched. The CDR3 is CASSPATLAGGSNEQFF. CDR3 bases: TGCGCCAGCAGCCCGGCCACACTAGCGGGAGGATCTAATGAGCAGTTCTTC.

CDR3 coding DNA: TGTGCCAGTAGTATAGGATGGGGAACTGGAAACACCATATATTTT. Its protein product is CASSIGWGTGNTIYF. The chain employs TRBV19 and TRBJ1-3, with D unclear. Trimming cost V 1 base and J 2 bases, with 9 bases left between them. This CDR3 comprises 15 residues. Germline CDR1 reads LNHDA; CDR2 reads SQIVND (reference sequence).

The chain uses TRBV30 and TRBJ2-7; tentative D call: TRBD2 (7 bases). The length of the CDR3 is 13 residues. Germline values: CDR1 GTSNPN, CDR2 SVGIG (reference sequence). Trimming took 5 bases from V and 2 from J, leaving 13 bases between them. The chain's CDR3 is CAWAEGGAYEQYF. CDR3 sequence (DNA): TGTGCCTGGGCAGAGGGGGGGGCCTACGAGCAGTACTTC.

This chain connects TRBV4-3 to TRBJ2-7, with 11 bases aligning to TRBD2. Germline CDR1 reads LGHNA; CDR2 reads YSLEER. The CDR3 length is 14 residues. The junction had 1 base not matched to a gene; V was cut back by 1 base and J by 5 bases. The CDR3 nucleotides are TGCGCCAGCAGCCAAGGGGGACTAGCGGACGAGCAGTACTTC. Its translation is CASSQGGLADEQYF.

The J gene is TRBJ1-5, the V gene TRBV28; perhaps TRBD1 as D (5 bases). Trimming removed 7 bases from V and 2 bases from J, with 9 bases in between. The CDR3 length is 13 residues. In germline, CDR1 is MDHEN, CDR2 SYDVKM. The CDR3 here is CASTRVGNQPQHF. The CDR3 nucleotides are TGTGCCAGCACCAGGGTTGGCAATCAGCCCCAGCATTTT.

This chain joins TRBV13 and TRBJ2-1, with TRBD2 identical over 7 bases. V trimming: 4 bases; J trimming: 7 bases; junction bases outside the gene matches: 7. CDR1 and CDR2 from the germline V gene are PRHDT and FYEKMQ (reference sequence). There are 14 residues in the CDR3. CDR3 region: CASSWTRYRNEQFF. Written as DNA, the CDR3 is TGTGCCAGCAGCTGGACTAGATATCGGAATGAGCAGTTCTTC.

This clone showed up just once. V gene TRBV6-1 combines with J gene TRBJ2-7, with D hard to call. Germline V CDR1 and CDR2: MNHNS, SASEGT. The V end lost 3 bases, the J end lost 0 bases, and 15 bases lay between the germline ends. The CDR3 extends over 16 amino acids. The CDR3 nucleotides are TGTGCCAGCAGTGACTTTAGTATTGCGATCTCCTACGAGCAGTACTTC. It is translated as CASSDFSIAISYEQYF.

The chain couples TRBV12-3 or TRBV12-4 to TRBJ2-5; 7 bases align to TRBD2. CDR3 length equals 12 residues. The trim removed 2 bases at V and 9 bases at J, leaving 3 bases unmatched. CDR3 region: CASSLFAGAQYF. Written as DNA, the CDR3 is TGTGCCAGCAGTTTATTTGCGGGGGCCCAGTACTTC.

The CDR3: CASGGPIPGNEQFF. The CDR3 DNA reads as TGTGCCAGCGGGGGTCCTATACCGGGGAATGAGCAGTTCTTC. The chain employs TRBV6-6 and TRBJ2-1; D might be TRBD1 or TRBD2, each matching 5 bases. The CDR3 is 14 amino acids. The germline V and J ends were trimmed by 8 bases and 7 bases, with 18 bases remaining between them. Per germline, CDR1 MNHNY and CDR2 SVGAGI (reference sequence).

The rearrangement uses TRBV7-2 and TRBJ2-4; D is undetermined. Germline values: CDR1 SGHTA, CDR2 FQGNSA. Trimming pared 1 base from V and 0 bases from J, leaving 7 bases between. This CDR3 region has 15 residues. This chain's CDR3 is CASSLDYIAKNIQYF. The CDR3 DNA follows: TGTGCCAGCAGCTTAGACTACATAGCCAAAAACATTCAGTACTTC.

The chain recombines TRBV6-1 with TRBJ2-2, with 9 bases fitting TRBD1. Germline V gives CDR1 MNHNS, CDR2 SASEGT. V shed 3 bases, J shed 6 bases, and the junction held 8 bases outside the gene matches. The CDR3 spans 16 residues. The CDR3 coding sequence is TGTGCCAGCAGTGAGAGGGGACAGGGATCTTCCGGGGAGCTGTTTTTT. It yields the protein CASSERGQGSSGELFF.

The V gene is TRBV11-3, the J gene TRBJ1-1; the match to TRBD1 covers 9 bases. The junction had 5 bases not matched to a gene; V was cut back by 5 bases and J by 4 bases. This CDR3 spans 14 amino acids. Germline loops: CDR1 SGHNT, CDR2 YENEEA. The CDR3 DNA reads TGTGCCAGCAGCCCAGGGACAGGGACCACTGAAGCTTTCTTT. Its protein product is CASSPGTGTTEAFF.

This chain uses TRBV28 with TRBJ1-6, with TRBD1 matching 7 bases. There are 14 residues in the CDR3. Germline trimming cut 2 bases from V and 8 bases from J; bases unmatched to any gene: 3. Germline assignment: CDR1 MDHEN and CDR2 SYDVKM. The CDR3 region is CASSLDRDHSPLHF. CDR3 DNA: TGTGCCAGCAGTTTAGACAGGGATCATTCACCCCTCCACTTT.

The rearrangement uses TRBV6-5 and TRBJ2-1; 8 positions agree with TRBD1. V shed 2 bases and J 0 bases; nucleotides not matched to a gene: 3. CDR3 length: 16 residues. Germline V gene data show CDR1 as MNHEY and CDR2 as SVGAGI. Here the CDR3 DNA reads TGTGCCAGCAGTTACGCAGGGGGCCTCTCCTACAATGAGCAGTTCTTC. Residues: CASSYAGGLSYNEQFF.

The chain employs TRBV29-1 and TRBJ2-5; 10 bases agree with TRBD1. V lost 8 bases, J lost 0 bases, and 6 bases stayed unmatched. From germline, CDR1 is SQVTM and CDR2 ANQGSEA. The CDR3 runs 14 residues. In DNA, the CDR3 is TGCAGCATAACCGGGACAGGGGACCAAGAGACCCAGTACTTC. Amino acids: CSITGTGDQETQYF.

The CDR3: CASSPSRANPHEQYF. In DNA form, the CDR3 reads TGTGCCAGCAGCCCGTCACGGGCAAACCCCCACGAGCAGTACTTC. The J gene is TRBJ2-7, the V gene TRBV7-2; D ambiguous. The V gene's germline CDR1 is SGHTA and CDR2 FQGNSA. This CDR3 has 15 residues. V was trimmed by 5 bases and J by 5 bases, leaving 19 bases between them.

The J gene is TRBJ1-1, the V gene TRBV28; perhaps TRBD1 as D (5 bases). CDR3 length: 12 residues. Trimming cost V 1 base and J 11 bases, with 11 bases left between them. The germline CDR1 and CDR2 sequences are MDHEN and SYDVKM. The CDR3 DNA sequence: TGTGCCAGCAGTTTATTTGCAGGGCTGGCTTTCTTT. It specifies CASSLFAGLAFF.